Shown below are 6 T cell receptor beta chains from a single sample sequenced in a study of shared clonotypes between healthy human individuals. The repertoire was sequenced with immunoSEQ multiplex PCR; TCRdb's copy has only in-frame clones and lacks some. The table has some 800,000 clones, nearly 95% seen once; the top ten hold 24%. It was CD45RO-negative cells, positively selected for CCR7, that made up naive CD8 cells, with terminally differentiated effector memory CD45RA+ cells excluded. Specimen: naive CD8+ T cells sorted from blood. These receptors came from a man aged 25 to 40 in good health.

This chain joins TRBV29-1 and TRBJ2-1; D is undetermined. The CDR3 length is 13 residues. Trimming pared 2 bases from V and 0 bases from J, leaving 5 bases between. Germline V gene data show CDR1 as SQVTM and CDR2 as ANQGSEA. The CDR3 region is CSVEPLSYNEQFF. The CDR3 DNA sequence: TGCAGCGTTGAACCCCTCTCCTACAATGAGCAGTTCTTC.

The genes are TRBV29-1 and TRBJ2-3; the D gene is possibly TRBD1 (5 bases). This CDR3 spans 16 amino acids. Germline loops: CDR1 SQVTM, CDR2 ANQGSEA. V gave up 6 bases and J gave up 10 bases, with 29 bases separating them. CDR3 nucleotides: TGCAGCGTAGAGAGTCTAGACAGCCTCCTGTTAGAATCGCAGTATTTT. Its translation: CSVESLDSLLLESQYF.

The chain is built from TRBV15 and TRBJ2-1; 14 bases align to TRBD2. Germline values: CDR1 LNHNV, CDR2 YYDKDF (reference sequence). Trimming removed 3 bases from V and 5 bases from J; junction bases left unmatched: 9. This CDR3 has 18 residues. For the CDR3, the DNA is TGTGCCACCAGCAGTCCAGGGGTGGGACTAGCGGGAGACAATGAGCAGTTCTTC. Its translation is CATSSPGVGLAGDNEQFF. The whole variable domain, remainder taken from reference TRBV15 and TRBJ2-1, is DAMVIQNPRYQVTQFGKPVTLSCSQTLNHNVMYWYQQKSSQAPKLLFHYYDKDFNNEADTPDNFQSRRPNTSFCFLDIRSPGLGDTAMYLCATSSPGVGLAGDNEQFFGPGTRLTVL.

V gene TRBV10-3 combines with J gene TRBJ2-5; the D is unclear. The CDR3 extends over 14 amino acids. Germline CDR1 reads ENHRY; CDR2 reads SYGVKD. Trimming took 3 bases from V and 1 from J, leaving 9 bases between them. The CDR3 bases are TGTGCCATCAGTGACAGTTGGGCCCAAGAGACCCAGTACTTC. Translating it yields CAISDSWAQETQYF.

The chain is built from TRBV10-3 and TRBJ2-1; a possible D gene is TRBD1 (5 bases). The V gene's germline CDR1 is ENHRY and CDR2 SYGVKD. The length of the CDR3 is 16 residues. The V end was cut by 10 bases, the J end by 9 bases, with 28 bases between. CDR3 residues: CASMKGAGSTVSEQFF. The CDR3 DNA follows: TGTGCCAGCATGAAAGGGGCCGGGTCCACCGTCTCTGAGCAGTTCTTC.

CDR3: CASSVAGRAVNEQFF. The CDR3 region has the DNA TGTGCCAGCAGCGTAGCGGGGAGGGCCGTAAATGAGCAGTTCTTC. The V and J genes are TRBV9 and TRBJ2-1, with 7 bases identical to TRBD2. The junction had 7 bases not matched to a gene; V was cut back by 0 bases and J by 7 bases. CDR1 SGDLS and CDR2 YYNGEE come from the germline V gene. The CDR3 is made up of 15 amino acids.